The subject of this entry is one TCR beta chain. The antigen is not known. Germline V gene lookup returns CDR1 LGHNA and CDR2 YNFKEQ. Deletions cut 8 bases from V and 7 bases from J, with 21 bases between. This CDR3 contains 15 residues. This table comes from immunoSEQ multiplex PCR, and its TCRdb copy is limited to in-frame clones, with some not included. The table records 70,000 to 90,000 clones, more than 70% of them present only once. The data belong to a study of T cell responses to AZD1222 COVID-19 vaccine. General study findings and limits: Clonal diversity may have been underestimated in mostly white British donors. At study baseline, merely over 5 AZD1222 recipients were seropositive.

The specimen comprised peripheral blood, sampled on day 0 of AZD1222 vaccination. The chain uses TRBV4-2 and TRBJ2-1; a possible D gene is TRBD2 (5 bases). This sequence was found in an adult in good health. The CDR3 spells CASGPPGERRNEQFF. The CDR3 DNA sequence: TGTGCCAGCGGGCCACCTGGGGAGCGTCGGAATGAGCAGTTCTTC.